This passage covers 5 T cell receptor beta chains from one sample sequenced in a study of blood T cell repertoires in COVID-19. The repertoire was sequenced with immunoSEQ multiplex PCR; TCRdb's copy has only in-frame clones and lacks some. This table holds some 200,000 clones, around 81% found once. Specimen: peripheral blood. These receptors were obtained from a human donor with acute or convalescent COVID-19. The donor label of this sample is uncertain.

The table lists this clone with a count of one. The CDR3: CASSPTTGATIGTNEKLFF. The CDR3 DNA sequence: TGTGCCAGCTCCCCTACGACAGGGGCGACAATAGGGACTAATGAAAAACTGTTTTTT. V usage is TRBV18 and J usage is TRBJ1-4, with 8 bases that match TRBD1. The germline gives CDR1 KGHSH, CDR2 LQKENI. This CDR3 comprises 19 residues. The junction had 17 bases not matched to a gene; V was cut back by 6 bases and J by 2 bases.

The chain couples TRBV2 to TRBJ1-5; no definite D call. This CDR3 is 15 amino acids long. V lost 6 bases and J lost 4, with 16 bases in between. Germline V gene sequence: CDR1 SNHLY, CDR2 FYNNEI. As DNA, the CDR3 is TGTGCCAGCAGCAAGAATGGACTCTCAAATCAGCCCCAGCATTTT. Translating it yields CASSKNGLSNQPQHF.

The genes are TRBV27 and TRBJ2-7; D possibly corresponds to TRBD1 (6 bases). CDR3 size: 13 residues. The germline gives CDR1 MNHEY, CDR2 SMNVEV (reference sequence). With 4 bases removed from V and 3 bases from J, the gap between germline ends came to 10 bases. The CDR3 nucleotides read TGTGCCAGCAGTTACAGGGCGGACTACGAGCAGTACTTC. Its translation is CASSYRADYEQYF.

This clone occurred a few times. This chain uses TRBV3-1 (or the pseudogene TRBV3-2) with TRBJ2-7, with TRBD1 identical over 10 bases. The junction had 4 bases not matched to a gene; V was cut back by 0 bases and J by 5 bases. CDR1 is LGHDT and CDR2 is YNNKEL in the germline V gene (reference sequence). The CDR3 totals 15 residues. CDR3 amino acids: CASSQEGQGINEQYF. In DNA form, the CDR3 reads TGTGCCAGCAGCCAAGAGGGACAGGGGATAAACGAGCAGTACTTC.

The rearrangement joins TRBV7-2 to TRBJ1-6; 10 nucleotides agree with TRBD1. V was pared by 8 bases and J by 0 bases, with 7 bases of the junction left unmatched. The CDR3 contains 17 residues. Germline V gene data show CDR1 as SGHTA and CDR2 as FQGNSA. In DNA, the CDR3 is TGTGCCAGCGCTACGGACAGGGGGAGCTCCTATAATTCACCCCTCCACTTT. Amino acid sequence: CASATDRGSSYNSPLHF.